Included here is one T cell receptor beta chain sequence, with context. Its cognate antigen has yet to be identified. No quality values exist for individual bases; no much larger clone is one base distant. V has 8 bases trimmed and J has 0 bases trimmed; junction bases matching no gene number 15. Reading the germline V gene (reference sequence) gives CDR1 GTSNPN and CDR2 SVGIG. Measured from the cysteine to the phenylalanine, the CDR3 is 16 residues long. The DNA shown is the 48-base CDR3, in frame from base 1. This sample was included in a study of cytomegalovirus exposure and HLA in healthy donors (dated by TCRdb to about 2017). For the study in its entirety: According to a later analysis, the roughly 120 validation repertoires were produced on the same platform as the 680 or so repertoires of the first cohort. The study was designed to test whether signatures of past pathogen exposure could be identified by cataloging public T cell receptors. Along with the approximately 650-subject first cohort, a separate validation cohort of over a hundred different subjects was used. To predict cytomegalovirus infection status, the study brought together high-throughput TCR immunosequencing, statistical association of individual TCRs with disease status, and machine learning. General conclusions and limits of the study: The authors suggested that the approach could potentially be generalized to other disease states and immunological phenotypes. In both the original and validation cohorts, the classifier was reported to diagnose cytomegalovirus status with high specificity and sensitivity. Of the cluster scores, roughly 95% were above 0 in a later analysis, which found that TCRs clustered in the first cohort also tended to co-occur in the approximately 120 validation repertoires. In vitro tests confirmed that three of the cytomegalovirus-associated TCR beta chains recognize cytomegalovirus antigens. A later analysis had no HLA typing for the validation cohort, so co-occurrence there was scored across all 120 or so repertoires. A total of 164 TCR beta chains were listed by the study as associated with cytomegalovirus. Most TCR sequences were seen in very few donors, while some public TCRs were found in many individuals.

The donors belonged to the validation cohort of around 110 subjects, which was separate from the approximately 700-subject first cohort. Library preparation used the immunoSEQ multiplex PCR assay. The paper's data handling went like this. A statistical classification framework was developed to diagnose cytomegalovirus status using the catalog of TCR beta chain sequences. As stored in TCRdb, this immuneACCESS dataset retains in-frame rearrangements with V and J assigned. A fraction of the clones does not appear; measured against another copy, unresolved V genes explain less than half of the discrepancy, and the remainder lacks a known reason. The D gene and trimming were derived from the DNA, and the V and J assignments and clone size from that table. The sample table holds about 240,000 clones, of which roughly 86% were seen once. The ten largest clones capture 0.95% to 1.5% of the sample.

The sequenced sample was PBMCs. The rearranged chain carries TRBV30 and TRBJ1-1; 7 junctional bases match TRBD1. The sequence was collected from a woman in her thirties in good health and CMV-seropositive. The sequenced DNA is TGTGCCGGCACTCCCGGGACAGCCTACATGAACACTGAAGCTTTCTTT. This sequence encodes CAGTPGTAYMNTEAFF. Full variable domain (CDR3 extended with the reference TRBV30 and TRBJ1-1 proteins): SQTIHQWPATLVQPVGSPLSLECTVEGTSNPNLYWYRQAAGRGLQLLFYSVGIGQISSEVPQNLSASRPQDRQFILSSKKLLLSDSGFYLCAGTPGTAYMNTEAFFGQGTRLTVV.